What follows are 6 T cell receptor beta chains derived from one specimen sequenced in a study of shared T cell receptors in the human thymus. Clones were sequenced by immunoSEQ multiplex PCR, and TCRdb holds only the in-frame ones, with some missing. In the table there are about 660,000 clones, 85% to 90% of which are singletons. These data also featured in a second study, about human thymus T cells.

The sequenced sample consisted of thymocytes. The origin of the receptors is a boy younger than two with a congenital heart defect.

This clone was observed a few times. The chain has TRBV14 and TRBJ1-4; 7 nucleotides align to TRBD1. This CDR3 contains 14 residues. Trimming took 2 bases from V and 8 from J; bases not matched to a gene: 5. The germline V gene has CDR1 SGHDN and CDR2 FVKESK. The CDR3 nucleotides are TGTGCCAGCAGCCAACAGGGGGAAGAGGAAAAACTGTTTTTT. This encodes CASSQQGEEEKLFF. The full variable domain, rest sourced from reference TRBV14 and TRBJ1-4, is EAGVTQFPSHSVIEKGQTVTLRCDPISGHDNLYWYRRVMGKEIKFLLHFVKESKQDESGMPNNRFLAERTGGTYSTLKVQPAELEDSGVYFCASSQQGEEEKLFFGSGTQLSVL.

The chain combines TRBV7-9 with TRBJ1-2; possibly TRBD1 for D (5 bases). The CDR3 covers 14 residues. V lost 3 bases to trimming and J lost 6 bases, with 14 bases between them. CDR1 is SEHNR and CDR2 is FQNEAQ in the germline V gene (reference sequence). CDR3 in DNA: TGTGCCAGCAGCTTGGCCCTTTCGGACAATGGCTACACCTTC. This gives the protein CASSLALSDNGYTF.

The CDR3 loop is CASSQGGGGELFF. The CDR3 bases are TGTGCCAGCAGCCAGGGCGGGGGCGGGGAGCTGTTTTTT. This chain connects TRBV7-8 to TRBJ2-2; 7 bases map to TRBD2. Germline trimming cut 5 bases from V and 7 bases from J; bases unmatched to any gene: 4. CDR1 is SGHVS, CDR2 FQNEAQ, per germline. The CDR3 is 13 amino acids. The full variable domain, in which reference TRBV7-8 and TRBJ2-2 provide the parts outside the CDR3, is GAGVSQSPRYKVAKRGQDVALRCDPISGHVSLFWYQQALGQGPEFLTYFQNEAQLDKSGLPSDRFFAERPEGSVSTLKIQRTQQEDSAVYLCASSQGGGGELFFGEGSRLTVL.

The chain has TRBV27 and TRBJ2-1; 11 positions agree with TRBD1. This CDR3 spans 16 amino acids. Per the germline V gene, CDR1 is MNHEY and CDR2 is SMNVEV (reference sequence). V gave up 6 bases and J gave up 9 bases; unmatched junction bases: 13. CDR3 protein: CASSHTGDRGSVEQFF. For the CDR3, the DNA is TGTGCCAGCAGCCACACCGGGGACAGGGGGTCCGTTGAGCAGTTCTTC.

This clone was seen a handful of times. The V and J genes are TRBV30 and TRBJ2-5; 9 bases align to TRBD2. This CDR3 comprises 15 residues. Germline CDR1 is GTSNPN and CDR2 is SVGIG (reference sequence). The junction had 10 bases not matched to a gene; V was cut back by 3 bases and J by 5 bases. The CDR3 is CAWSLGSGSDETQYF. Written as DNA, the CDR3 is TGTGCCTGGAGCCTCGGTAGCGGGAGTGACGAGACCCAGTACTTC.

The CDR3 sequence: CSAGARVTQYF. The CDR3 DNA follows: TGCAGTGCAGGGGCCCGGGTGACCCAGTACTTC. V is TRBV20-1 and J is TRBJ2-5; TRBD1 is a possible D gene (5 bases). Germline-derived CDR1 and CDR2 are DFQATT and SNEGSKA (reference sequence). With 6 bases removed from V and 7 bases from J, the gap between germline ends came to 12 bases. CDR3 length: 11 residues.